This T cell receptor (beta chain) was captured by sequencing in a study of blood T cell repertoires in COVID-19. Study as a whole: COVID-19 samples from acute and convalescent phases originated in the United States, Italy and Spain. PBMCs, B-cell-depleted T cells, or T cells provided the cDNA or gDNA that made up the material.

Original processing notes: Amplification of reference gene primers provided the estimated nucleated cell counts. Sequencing was performed with immunoSEQ multiplex PCR; in TCRdb, only in-frame clones are kept and a portion is missing. V and J calls and clone size are copied from that table; D and trimming were computed from the DNA. The profile shows about 200,000 clones, 75% to 95% of them singletons. The germline V gene encodes CDR1 MGHRA and CDR2 YSYEKL. Trimming pared 0 bases from V and 1 base from J, leaving 9 bases between. The CDR3 extends over 16 amino acids. The sequenced sample was peripheral blood. The chain carries TRBV4-1 and TRBJ2-2; D is perhaps TRBD1 (6 bases). This clonotype was sampled from a man in his fifties or sixties with acute or convalescent COVID-19. In DNA form, the CDR3 reads TGCGCCAGCAGCCAAGAGACAGGTCGGAACACCGGGGAGCTGTTTTTT. This codes for CASSQETGRNTGELFF.